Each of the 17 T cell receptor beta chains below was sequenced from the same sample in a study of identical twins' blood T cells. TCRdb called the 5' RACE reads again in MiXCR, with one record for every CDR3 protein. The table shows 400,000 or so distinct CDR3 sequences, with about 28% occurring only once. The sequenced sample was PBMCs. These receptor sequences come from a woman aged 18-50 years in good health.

The CDR3 reads CAGRAGNTIYF. The CDR3 bases are TGTGCGGGTAGGGCTGGAAACACCATATATTTT. The chain couples TRBV19 to TRBJ1-3; D not resolved. There are 11 residues in the CDR3. The germline gives CDR1 LNHDA, CDR2 SQIVND (reference sequence).

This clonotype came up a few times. CDR3 DNA sequence: TGTGCCAGCAGCCCCATCAGGCGGGAGGAAAAACTGTTTTTT. Translated: CASSPIRREEKLFF. The chain carries TRBV11-2 and TRBJ1-4; D call uncertain. The length of the CDR3 is 14 residues. V was cut by 5 bases and J by 8 bases, with 15 bases left in between. Germline-derived CDR1 and CDR2 are SGHAT and FQNNGV.

CDR3 nucleotide sequence: TGTGCCAGCAGCTTAACTAGCGGGACGACGTATGAGCAGTTCTTC. Its protein is CASSLTSGTTYEQFF. The chain uses TRBV7-9 and TRBJ2-1; 10 nucleotides match TRBD2. The junction had 6 bases not matched to a gene; V was cut back by 2 bases and J by 8 bases. Germline V lookup: CDR1 SEHNR, CDR2 FQNEAQ (reference sequence). This CDR3 region has 15 residues.

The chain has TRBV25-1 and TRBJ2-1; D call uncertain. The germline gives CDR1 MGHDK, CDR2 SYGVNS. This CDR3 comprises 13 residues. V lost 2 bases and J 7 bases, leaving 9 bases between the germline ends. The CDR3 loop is CASSEGRYNEQFF. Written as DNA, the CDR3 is TGTGCCAGCAGTGAAGGTAGATATAATGAGCAGTTCTTC.

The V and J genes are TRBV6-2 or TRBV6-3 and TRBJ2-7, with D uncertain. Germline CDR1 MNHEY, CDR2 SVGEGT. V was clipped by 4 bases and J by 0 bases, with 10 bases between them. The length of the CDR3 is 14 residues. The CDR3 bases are TGTGCCAGCAGTTTCAAAGGAAGCTCCTACGAGCAGTACTTC. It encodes CASSFKGSSYEQYF.

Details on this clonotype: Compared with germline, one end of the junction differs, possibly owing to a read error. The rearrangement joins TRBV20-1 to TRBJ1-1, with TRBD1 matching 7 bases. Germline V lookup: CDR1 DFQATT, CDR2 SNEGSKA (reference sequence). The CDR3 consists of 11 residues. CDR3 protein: CSARSDRALLF. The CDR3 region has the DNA TGCAGTGCTAGATCAGACAGGGCGCTTTTATTT.

The CDR3 DNA reads TGCAGTGCTAGTACGCGGGGGGGAGGTGGAGAAAAACTGTTTTTT. Encoded protein: CSASTRGGGGEKLFF. V is TRBV20-1 and J is TRBJ1-4; possible D gene TRBD1, 5 bases. The germline V gene has CDR1 DFQATT and CDR2 SNEGSKA (reference sequence). The CDR3 totals 15 residues. The V and J ends lost 3 bases and 8 bases respectively, with 19 bases between them.

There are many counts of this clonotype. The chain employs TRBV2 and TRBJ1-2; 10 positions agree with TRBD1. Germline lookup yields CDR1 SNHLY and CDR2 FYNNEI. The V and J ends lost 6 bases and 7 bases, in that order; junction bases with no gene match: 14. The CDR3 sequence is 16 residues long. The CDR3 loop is CASSMPGTGEWSGYTF. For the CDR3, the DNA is TGTGCCAGCAGCATGCCCGGGACAGGGGAATGGAGTGGCTACACCTTC.

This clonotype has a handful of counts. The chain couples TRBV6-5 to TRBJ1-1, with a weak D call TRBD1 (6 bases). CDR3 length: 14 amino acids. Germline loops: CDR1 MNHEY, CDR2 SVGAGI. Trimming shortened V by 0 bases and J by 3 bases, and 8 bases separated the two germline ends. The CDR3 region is CASSYSRGDTEAFF. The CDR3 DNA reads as TGTGCCAGCAGTTACTCGAGGGGGGACACTGAAGCTTTCTTT.

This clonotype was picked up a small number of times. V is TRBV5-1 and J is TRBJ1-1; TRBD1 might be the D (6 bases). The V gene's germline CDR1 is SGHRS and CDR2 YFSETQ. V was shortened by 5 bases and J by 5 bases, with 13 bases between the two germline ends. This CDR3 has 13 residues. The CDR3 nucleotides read TGCGCCAGCAGTGCGGACAGTTTTACTGAAGCTTTCTTT. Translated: CASSADSFTEAFF.

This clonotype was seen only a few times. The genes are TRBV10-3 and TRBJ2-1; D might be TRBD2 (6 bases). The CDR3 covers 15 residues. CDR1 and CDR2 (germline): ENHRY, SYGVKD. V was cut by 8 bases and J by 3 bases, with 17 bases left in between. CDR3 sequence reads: CAIGGGTFFYNEQFF. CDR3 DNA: TGTGCCATCGGAGGAGGGACTTTCTTCTACAATGAGCAGTTCTTC.

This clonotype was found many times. The CDR3, as DNA: TGTGCCACCCAGTTTATGCGGGATTCACCCCTCCACTTT. Translated, it gives CATQFMRDSPLHF. The V call is TRBV28, the J call TRBJ1-6; D unclear. Looked up from germline, CDR1 is MDHEN and CDR2 is SYDVKM. Trimming removed 10 bases at V and 8 bases at J, with 15 bases between. This CDR3 is built from 13 residues.

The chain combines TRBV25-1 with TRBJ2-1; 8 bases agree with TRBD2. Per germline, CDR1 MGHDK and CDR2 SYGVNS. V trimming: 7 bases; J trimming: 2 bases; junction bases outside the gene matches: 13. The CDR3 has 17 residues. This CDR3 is CASIPGGAGGPYNEQFF. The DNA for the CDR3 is TGTGCCAGCATACCCGGGGGTGCGGGAGGCCCCTACAATGAGCAGTTCTTC.

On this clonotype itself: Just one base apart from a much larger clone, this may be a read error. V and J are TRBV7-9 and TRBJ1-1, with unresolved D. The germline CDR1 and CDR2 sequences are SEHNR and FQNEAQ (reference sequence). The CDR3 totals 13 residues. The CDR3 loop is CTSSTRSNTEAFF. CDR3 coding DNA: TGTACCAGCAGCACCAGGAGTAACACTGAAGCTTTCTTT.

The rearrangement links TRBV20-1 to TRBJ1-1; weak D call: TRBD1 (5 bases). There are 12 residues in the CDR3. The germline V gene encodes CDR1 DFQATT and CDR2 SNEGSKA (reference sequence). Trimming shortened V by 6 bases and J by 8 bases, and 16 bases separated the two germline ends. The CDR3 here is CSARDGGLEAFF. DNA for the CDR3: TGCAGTGCCAGGGACGGAGGTTTAGAAGCTTTCTTT.

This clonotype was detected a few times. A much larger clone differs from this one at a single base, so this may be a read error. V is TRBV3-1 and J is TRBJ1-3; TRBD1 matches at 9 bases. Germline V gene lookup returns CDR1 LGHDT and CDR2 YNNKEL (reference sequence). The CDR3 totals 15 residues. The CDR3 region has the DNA TGTGTCAGCAGCAAACAGGGGGCTTCTGGAAACACCATATATTTT. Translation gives CVSSKQGASGNTIYF.

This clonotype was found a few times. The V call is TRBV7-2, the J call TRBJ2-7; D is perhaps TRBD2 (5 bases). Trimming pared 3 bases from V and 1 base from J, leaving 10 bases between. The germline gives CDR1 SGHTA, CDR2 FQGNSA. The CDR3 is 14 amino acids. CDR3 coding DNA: TGTGCCAGCAGCTTCGGGGTTTTTTCCTACGAGCAGTACTTC. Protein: CASSFGVFSYEQYF.